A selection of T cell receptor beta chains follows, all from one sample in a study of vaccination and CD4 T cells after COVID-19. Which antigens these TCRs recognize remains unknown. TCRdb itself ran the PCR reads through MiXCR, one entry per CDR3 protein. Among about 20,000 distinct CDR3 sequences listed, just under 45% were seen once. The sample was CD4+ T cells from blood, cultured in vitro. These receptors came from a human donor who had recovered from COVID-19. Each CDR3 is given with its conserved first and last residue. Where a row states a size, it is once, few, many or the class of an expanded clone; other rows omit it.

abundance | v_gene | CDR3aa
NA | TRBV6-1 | CASSVGQINTEAFF
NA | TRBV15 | CATSSGSPVAKNIQYF
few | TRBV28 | CASSLGGWNTEAFF
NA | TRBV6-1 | CASSRDRGSYEQYF
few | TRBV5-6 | CASSFRDREYGYTF
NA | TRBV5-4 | CASSTGGDSANTIYF
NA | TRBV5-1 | CASSYIGAVNSPLHF
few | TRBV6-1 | CACAAGGANTGELFF
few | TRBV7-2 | CASSLTNQPQHF
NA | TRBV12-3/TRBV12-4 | CASGLISTDTQYF
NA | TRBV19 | CASSIDAPRQARRLQETQYF
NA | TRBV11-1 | CASSLNTGELFF
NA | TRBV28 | CASSLGTEFVLFF
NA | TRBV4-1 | CASRLQGTLNTGELFF
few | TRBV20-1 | CSAEVGRGYTF
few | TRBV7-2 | CASSPSSYEQYF
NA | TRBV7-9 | CASSLRGLEETQYF
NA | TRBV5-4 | CASSSGGGAAHNSPLHF
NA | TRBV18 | CASSPGTVNTGELFF
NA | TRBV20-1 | CSAREWLSQLAFF
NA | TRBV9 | CASSQGGVTEAFF
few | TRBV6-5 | CASSSATGAANF
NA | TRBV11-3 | CASSLRTGQGYEQYF
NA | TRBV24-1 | CATSDQSRAPHYEQYF
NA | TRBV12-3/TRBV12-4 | CASSLVGNQPQHF
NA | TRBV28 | CASSSYNRDTDTQYF
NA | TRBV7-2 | CAGRTAYGYTF
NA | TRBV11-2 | CASSSGLAPYNEQFF
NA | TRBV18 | CASSPPSGHEQFF
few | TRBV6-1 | CASSERQGGNYGYTF
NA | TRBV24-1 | CATRGASNTEAFF
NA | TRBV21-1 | CASSKDRKDNEQFF
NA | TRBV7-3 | CASSLLGGNTEAFF
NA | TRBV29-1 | CSVESLGQGNNYGYTF
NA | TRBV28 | CASSRNQPQHF
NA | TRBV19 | CASMPPGVWGQPQHF
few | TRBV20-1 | CSAKTPDNEQFF
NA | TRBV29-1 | CSPPDGTNEKLFF
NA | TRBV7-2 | CASSPGTSAWADTQYF